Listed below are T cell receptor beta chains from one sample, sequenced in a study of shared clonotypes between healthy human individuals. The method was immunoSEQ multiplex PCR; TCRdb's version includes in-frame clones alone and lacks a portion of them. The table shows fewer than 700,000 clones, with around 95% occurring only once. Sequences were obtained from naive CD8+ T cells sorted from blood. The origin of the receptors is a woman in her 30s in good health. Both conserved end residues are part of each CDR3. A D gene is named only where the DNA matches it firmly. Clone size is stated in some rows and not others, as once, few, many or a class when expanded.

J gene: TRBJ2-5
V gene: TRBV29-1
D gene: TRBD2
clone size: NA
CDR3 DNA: TGCAGCGTTGGGGAGACTAGCGGGAGCTGGCAAGAGACCCAGTACTTC
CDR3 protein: CSVGETSGSWQETQYF

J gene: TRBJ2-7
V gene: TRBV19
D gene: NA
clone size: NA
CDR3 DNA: TGTGCCAGTAGTACAGGGCAGAGCTCCTACGAGCAGTACTTC
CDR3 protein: CASSTGQSSYEQYF

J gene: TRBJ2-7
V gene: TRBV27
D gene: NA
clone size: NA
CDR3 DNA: TGTGCCAGCAGTCATAGTTTAGGGGACTCGTACTACGAGCAGTACTTC
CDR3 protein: CASSHSLGDSYYEQYF

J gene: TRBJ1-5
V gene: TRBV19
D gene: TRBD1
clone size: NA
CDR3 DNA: TGTGCCAGTAGCCCGGGACAGGGGCTGTCGCCCCAGCATTTT
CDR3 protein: CASSPGQGLSPQHF

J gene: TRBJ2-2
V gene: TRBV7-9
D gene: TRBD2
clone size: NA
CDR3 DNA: TGTGCCAGCAGCTTAGGACTAGCCCGCGGGGAGCTGTTTTTT
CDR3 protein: CASSLGLARGELFF

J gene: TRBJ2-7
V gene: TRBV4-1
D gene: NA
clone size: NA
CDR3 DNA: TGCGCCAGCAGCCCGACCTTCGATGGGGGCAGGGCCCCTCCCGAGCAGTACTTC
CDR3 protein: CASSPTFDGGRAPPEQYF

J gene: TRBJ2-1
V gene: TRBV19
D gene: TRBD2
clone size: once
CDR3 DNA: TGTGCCAGTCAAGGGACTAGCGGGAACAATGAGCAGTTCTTC
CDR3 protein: CASQGTSGNNEQFF

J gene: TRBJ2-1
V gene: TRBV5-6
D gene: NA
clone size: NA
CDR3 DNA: TGTGCCAGCAGCTTGAACGACAATGAGCAGTTCTTC
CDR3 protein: CASSLNDNEQFF

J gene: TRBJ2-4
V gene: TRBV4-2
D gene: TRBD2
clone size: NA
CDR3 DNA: TGTGCCAGCAGCCTGGGACTAGCTCCAAACATTCAGTACTTC
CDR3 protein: CASSLGLAPNIQYF

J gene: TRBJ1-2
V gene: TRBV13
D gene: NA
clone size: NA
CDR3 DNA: TGTGCCAGCAGTCCCCGTTCCCCGGGACGGCGGAACTATGGCTACACCTTC
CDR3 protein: CASSPRSPGRRNYGYTF

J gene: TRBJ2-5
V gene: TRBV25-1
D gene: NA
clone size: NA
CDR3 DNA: TGTGCCAGCAGTGGGGGGGTAGCGAGAAACCAAGAGACCCAGTACTTC
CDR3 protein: CASSGGVARNQETQYF

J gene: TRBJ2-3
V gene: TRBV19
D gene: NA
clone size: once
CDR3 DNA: TGTGCCAGTAGTATAGGGGCTAGAAAGGGGACAGATACGCAGTATTTT
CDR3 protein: CASSIGARKGTDTQYF

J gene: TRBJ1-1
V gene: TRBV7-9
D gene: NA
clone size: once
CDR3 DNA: TGTGCCAGCAGCCGAAATGAACCGGGAGCAGCTCGGGCTTTCTTT
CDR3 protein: CASSRNEPGAARAFF

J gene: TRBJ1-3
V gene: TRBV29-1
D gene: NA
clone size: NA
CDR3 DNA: TGCAGCGTTGAAGCTCCGGGGGCGGGAGGAAACACCATATATTTT
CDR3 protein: CSVEAPGAGGNTIYF

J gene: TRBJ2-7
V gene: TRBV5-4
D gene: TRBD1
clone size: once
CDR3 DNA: TGTGCCAGCAGCTTGGGGACAGGAACCTACGAGCAGTACTTC
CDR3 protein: CASSLGTGTYEQYF

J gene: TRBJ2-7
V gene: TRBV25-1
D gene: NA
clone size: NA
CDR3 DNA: TGTGCCAGCAGTGGTAGAACCGGGACTGACTACGAGCAGTACTTC
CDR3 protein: CASSGRTGTDYEQYF